This T cell receptor beta chain was recorded in a study of early T cells in non-severe SARS-CoV-2 infection. TCRdb re-called the 5' RACE reads through MiXCR, storing one row per CDR3 protein. The data hold fewer than 110,000 distinct CDR3 sequences, with 11% observed a single time. The CDR3 length is 14 residues. CDR1 SGHTA and CDR2 FQGNSA come from the germline V gene. The ends were cut back, 3 bases at V and 3 bases at J, with 11 bases in the middle. This clonotype was recorded at least ten times. Sequenced: whole blood. The TCR originated in an adult who was a healthcare worker with PCR-confirmed SARS-CoV-2 infection or an uninfected control (not recorded which). V gene TRBV7-2 combines with J gene TRBJ1-1; D call uncertain. The CDR3 spells CASSLRVGDTEAFF. As DNA, the CDR3 is TGTGCCAGCAGCTTGAGAGTCGGGGACACTGAAGCTTTCTTT.